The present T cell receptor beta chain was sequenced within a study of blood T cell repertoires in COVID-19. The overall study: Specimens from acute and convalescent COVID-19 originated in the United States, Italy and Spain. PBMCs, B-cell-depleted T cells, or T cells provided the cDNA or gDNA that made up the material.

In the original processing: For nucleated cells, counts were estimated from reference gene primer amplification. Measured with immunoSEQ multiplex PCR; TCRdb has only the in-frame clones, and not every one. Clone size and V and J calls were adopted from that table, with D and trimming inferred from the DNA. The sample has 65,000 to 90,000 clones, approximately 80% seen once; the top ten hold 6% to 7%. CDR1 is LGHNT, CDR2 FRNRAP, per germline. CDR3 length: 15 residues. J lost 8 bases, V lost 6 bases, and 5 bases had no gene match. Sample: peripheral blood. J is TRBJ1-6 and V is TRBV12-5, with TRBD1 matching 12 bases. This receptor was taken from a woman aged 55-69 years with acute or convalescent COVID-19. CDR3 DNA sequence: TGTGCTAGTGGACGGGGACAGGGGGCTTATTCACCCCTCCACTTT. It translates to CASGRGQGAYSPLHF.